The entry that follows covers one TCR beta chain sequence. The data stem from a study of blood T cell repertoires in COVID-19. Unmatched junction bases numbered 6, after V lost 2 bases and J lost 7 bases. This CDR3 comprises 15 residues. Looked up from germline, CDR1 is SNHLY and CDR2 is FYNNEI. The table came from immunoSEQ multiplex PCR; TCRdb's copy has only in-frame clones and leaves some out. In the table there are about 290,000 clones, roughly 89% of which are singletons. The sample taken for sequencing was PBMCs or T cells enriched from blood (not recorded which). The V gene is TRBV2, the J gene TRBJ2-3; 10 nucleotides align to TRBD2. This TCR derives from a woman aged 40 to 50 who had recovered from COVID-19. The CDR3, as DNA: TGTGCCAGCAGTGAAAGGCTAGCGGGGGCCTATACGCAGTATTTT. This codes for CASSERLAGAYTQYF.